What follows are 5 T cell receptor beta chains derived from one specimen sequenced in a study of blood T cell repertoires in COVID-19. TCRdb's copy holds only in-frame clones and misses some; the assay was immunoSEQ multiplex PCR. The table shows over 90,000 clones, with 75% to 90% occurring only once. Specimen: peripheral blood. These receptor sequences come from a woman in her seventies with acute or convalescent COVID-19.

V usage is TRBV6-5 and J usage is TRBJ2-7; TRBD2 matches at 11 bases. Germline loops: CDR1 MNHEY, CDR2 SVGAGI. With 4 bases clipped from V and 0 bases from J, the junction kept 5 bases outside the gene matches. The CDR3 consists of 16 residues. This chain's CDR3 is CASSSPSGGTSYEQYV. For the CDR3, the DNA is TGTGCCAGCAGTTCCCCTAGCGGGGGGACCTCCTACGAGCAGTACGTC.

The V and J genes are TRBV18 and TRBJ2-1, with D perhaps TRBD1 (6 bases). Per germline, CDR1 KGHSH and CDR2 LQKENI. The CDR3 totals 13 residues. V gave up 3 bases and J gave up 4 bases, with 7 bases separating them. The CDR3 reads CASSPGQYNEQFF. The DNA of the CDR3 is TGTGCCAGCTCACCCGGACAGTACAATGAGCAGTTCTTC.

This clone was seen more than once but under ten times. The chain recombines TRBV18 with TRBJ1-2; 9 bases are shared with TRBD1. The V gene's germline CDR1 is KGHSH and CDR2 LQKENI. This CDR3 has 14 residues. J was trimmed by 8 bases and V by 6 bases; bases with no gene match: 10. The CDR3 region has the DNA TGTGCCAGCTCTACCATGGACAGGGGTGCGGGCTACACCTTC. It encodes CASSTMDRGAGYTF.

The chain employs TRBV19 and TRBJ2-5; 8 bases line up with TRBD2. Trimming took 1 base from V and 1 from J; bases not matched to a gene: 5. The V gene's germline CDR1 is LNHDA and CDR2 SQIVND (reference sequence). CDR3 length equals 16 residues. The CDR3 is CASSIAPGGGQETQYF. The CDR3 DNA follows: TGTGCCAGTAGTATAGCCCCGGGGGGGGGCCAAGAGACCCAGTACTTC.

This chain connects TRBV19 to TRBJ1-2, with 8 bases aligning to TRBD1. V trimming: 6 bases; J trimming: 4 bases; junction bases outside the gene matches: 7. Looked up from germline, CDR1 is LNHDA and CDR2 is SQIVND (reference sequence). The CDR3 sequence is 14 residues long. In DNA, the CDR3 is TGTGCCAGTAGCCTAGGACAGGGAGCCTATGGCTACACCTTC. This gives the protein CASSLGQGAYGYTF.